This TCR beta chain was obtained from a study of cytomegalovirus exposure and HLA in healthy donors (dated by TCRdb to the late 2010s). At the level of the whole study: An earlier analysis of roughly 500 of the donors reported about 250 Gb of sequence data and about 100 million unique TCR beta sequences from about 180 million T cells. An early release that covered fewer than 750 HLA-typed donors contained approximately 290 gigabases of sequencing data and tens of millions of unique TCR sequences. Of the 398 genotyped donors, 65% to 90% were placed in the genetic ancestry cluster associated with self-reported Caucasian donors. The study aimed to test whether signatures of past pathogen exposure could be identified by cataloging public T cell receptors. Using immunosequencing, the study profiled T cell repertoires from about 650 subjects and related those repertoires to cytomegalovirus serostatus. A separate validation cohort of 100 to 150 different subjects was used in addition to the 666-subject first cohort. High-throughput TCR immunosequencing, statistical association of individual TCRs with disease status, and machine learning were combined to predict cytomegalovirus infection status. In a later analysis, previously published TCR beta repertoires from 600 to 850 donors were re-analyzed and high-resolution HLA genotyping was added so that TCR occurrence patterns could be studied. Rather than using new phenotypic data, the later analysis identified candidate immune exposures from TCR beta sequences and from how often those sequences occurred across donors. An earlier analysis of roughly 580 of the donors used high-throughput TCR beta sequencing to judge whether each TCR beta V gene segment behaved as functional or pseudogenic. Donor age, sex, ethnicity and CMV serostatus were compiled together with the repertoire data. In a later genetic analysis, genome-wide SNP genotypes for 398 of the 666 donors were used, and that subset was treated as a discovery cohort. Every repertoire in the discovery cohort had been generated on one and the same sequencing platform. Both class I and class II loci were covered by HLA typing, at four-digit resolution. Typing coverage differed by locus: A, B, C, DRB1 and DQB1 were typed in roughly 629-630 donors, DQA1 in about 500, DPA1 in some 600, and DPB1 in 400 to 490. Roughly five DR-DQ haplotypes were treated as single units for association and clustering because of strong linkage in the cohort. On average, 235,054 unique TCR beta nucleotide sequences were sequenced per donor among 398 genotyped donors of the cohort, with roughly 18% of those sequences being non-productive. Beyond this particular receptor, the publication reports: A later genetic analysis reported fewer N-insertions in productive TCRs among donors in an Asian-associated ancestry cluster than the roughly 650-donor mean. Roughly uniform sequencing depth across donors was assumed in presence/absence analyses, although this assumption may not hold. Most TCR sequences were observed very rarely across donors, whereas some public TCRs were present in many individuals. A later analysis found that TCR association rates varied across HLA loci, with DRB1 alleles showing the most associated TCRs and HLA-C alleles the fewest. Strong co-occurrence of HLA alleles, especially DR and DQ, made assigning TCR associations to individual alleles difficult. Only TCR beta chains were sequenced in this cohort, and the absence of alpha or paired-chain data limited detectable features. A further reported finding was that TCR beta sequences accurately predicted the HLA-A and HLA-B alleles for most subjects in the first cohort. In both the original and validation cohorts, the classifier was reported to diagnose cytomegalovirus status with high specificity and sensitivity. Specific HLA alleles were associated with over 15,000 TCR beta sequences at a false discovery rate of 0.05 in a later analysis. Because HLA typing was missing for some donors at each locus, association tests included only the typed subset. A later analysis found that HLA-associated TCR beta chains were more clonally expanded and had lower generation probabilities than equally common non-associated chains. A few of the identified cytomegalovirus-associated TCR beta chains were confirmed in vitro to be specific for cytomegalovirus antigens. Because counts were too low, fewer than 20 rarely observed V segments, including chromosome 9 orphons, were excluded from the earlier analysis of a few hundred of the donors. A cluster of highly shared sequence variants was judged likely to be a technical artifact of the sequencing pipeline. Linkage disequilibrium might explain the correlated functional status among segregating V segments, but an unknown experimental factor could not be ruled out. A later analysis reported that several top co-occurrence clusters appeared linked to parvovirus B19, influenza, CMV and Epstein-Barr virus. In the study, some 180 TCR beta chains were listed as associated with cytomegalovirus. Broadly in line with IMGT annotations, most TCR beta V segments showed up in productive rearrangements about 90% or about 30% of the time in an earlier analysis of several hundred of the donors. In a later genetic analysis, a missense DCLRE1C variant was associated with V-gene and J-gene trimming of TCR beta chains, and the association was replicated in an independent cohort. The authors suggested that the approach could potentially be generalized to other disease states and immunological phenotypes. For the cohort, immune exposure information was limited to CMV serostatus. According to a later analysis, most CMV-associated TCR beta chains appeared to be HLA-restricted, and the HLA associations seemed to be driven largely by CMV exposure.

Library creation used the immunoSEQ multiplex PCR assay. For the multiplex PCR, a mixture combining 60 forward primers for TCR Vbeta segments and 13 reverse primers for TCR Jbeta segments was used. A multiplex PCR assay on genomic DNA amplified the CDR3 region of rearranged TCR beta genes. Amplified TCR beta libraries were sequenced as 87-base-pair reads on the Illumina HiSeq System. In the source study's methods: A later analysis counted approximately 84 million unique TCR beta chains across the 666 repertoires, and some 11 million of these chains were shared by at least two donors. To remove PCR and sequencing errors, raw reads were error-corrected and collapsed into unique sequences using a nearest-neighbor algorithm that merged closely related sequences. Alignment of CDR3 sequences to IMGT reference sequences was used to assign V, D and J gene segments. For a sequence to be retained, a match of at least six nucleotides was required to both a V gene segment and a J gene segment. Rearrangements were called productive when the CDR3 lacked stop codons and stayed in frame with V and J; all others were non-productive. CDR3 was defined according to IMGT convention as the region running from the second conserved V-encoded cysteine to the conserved J-encoded phenylalanine. The earlier analysis of some 580 of the donors excluded any sequence lacking an unambiguous match to a single V gene segment. In an earlier analysis of roughly 500 of the donors, V segments were called functional above 56.7% productive rearrangements and were called segregating when the between-donor standard deviation exceeded 5%. A statistical classification framework was developed to diagnose cytomegalovirus status using the catalog of TCR beta chain sequences. V and J gene assignment, in a later analysis, came from comparing TCR nucleotide sequences with IMGT/GENE-DB human TR gene sequences. In a later analysis, CDR3 sequences and most-parsimonious VDJ recombination scenarios were assigned using the TCRdist pipeline. In a later analysis, every TCR beta chain was defined by the combination of its CDR3 amino acid sequence and its V-gene family, and reads without a unique V-gene family were dropped. As a way to deal with suspected cross-contamination and a sequencing artifact, a later analysis dropped 450 to 600 nucleotide sequences that were highly shared and had low generation probability. In a later analysis, a clonal expansion index for each public chain was calculated from normalized within-repertoire ranks of inferred template counts. A later analysis computed generation probabilities with a VDJ recombination model fitted to out-of-frame rearrangements, and checked the results against IGoR. In a later analysis, hypergeometric tests were used to score TCR-TCR, TCR-HLA and TCR-CMV co-occurrence, with a repertoire-size bias correction applied to TCR pairs. In a later analysis, false discovery rates were estimated by permuting HLA or CMV assignments 20 times. In a later analysis, co-occurring TCRs were grouped using DBSCAN, with TCRdist sequence similarity added in when clustering inside HLA-allele-positive subsets. Repertoires with fewer than 30,000 or more than 120,000 public chains were left out of co-occurrence clustering, as were four to six repertoires with anomalous nucleotide sharing. TCRdb re-hosts the immuneACCESS table, in-frame sequences only. Its copies lack some clones; in the studies checked, an unresolved V gene accounts for under half of them, and the cause for the rest is not known. V, J and clone size reflect that table, while D and trimming were determined from the DNA. For this sample there are around 140,000 clones; approximately 70% appear just once. Jointly, the top ten make up roughly 2% of the sample.

In total, over 600 healthy bone marrow donors made up the cohort. Cohort members were all nominally healthy when sampled, although unrecorded immune exposures were likely present. The donor was CMV seropositive and was included in the group of around 300 seropositive cohort members. Every donor gave a peripheral blood sample, and the peripheral blood mononuclear cells from that sample were used for TCR beta sequencing. The Qiagen DNeasy Blood Extraction Kit was used to extract genomic DNA from the blood cell samples. Regarding this clone: What this receptor recognizes is not known. Nothing much larger sits one base from this clone, and base qualities are not available.

The origin of this receptor is a woman aged 55-69 years in good health and CMV-seropositive. Sequenced material: PBMCs.

The CDR3 region: CASSSPNGGDYGYTF. The nucleotide sequence is TGTGCCAGCAGTTCCCCAAATGGGGGCGACTATGGCTACACCTTC. The chain couples TRBV28 to TRBJ1-2; the D segment could be TRBD1, given 6 matching bases. Looking up the germline V gene yields CDR1 MDHEN and CDR2 SYDVKM. Between the V and J ends, shortened by 4 bases and 3 bases respectively, the junction contains 15 bases. The CDR3 has 15 amino acids, counting the end cysteine and phenylalanine. Just CDR3 DNA is preserved here, 45 bases in frame from base 1.